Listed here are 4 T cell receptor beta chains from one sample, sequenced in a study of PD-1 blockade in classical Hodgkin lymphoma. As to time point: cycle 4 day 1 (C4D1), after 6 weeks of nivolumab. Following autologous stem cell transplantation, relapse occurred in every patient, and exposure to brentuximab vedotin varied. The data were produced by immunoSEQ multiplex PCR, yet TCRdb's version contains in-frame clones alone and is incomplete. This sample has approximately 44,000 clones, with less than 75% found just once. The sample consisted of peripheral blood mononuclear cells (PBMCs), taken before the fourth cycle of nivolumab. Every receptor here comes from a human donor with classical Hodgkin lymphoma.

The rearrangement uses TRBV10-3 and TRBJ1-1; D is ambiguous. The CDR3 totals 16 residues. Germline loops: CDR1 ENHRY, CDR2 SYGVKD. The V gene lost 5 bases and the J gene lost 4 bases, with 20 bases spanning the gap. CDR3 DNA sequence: TGTGCCATCAGTTCTGTGAATCATGGCGGAGGCACTGAAGCTTTCTTT. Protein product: CAISSVNHGGGTEAFF.

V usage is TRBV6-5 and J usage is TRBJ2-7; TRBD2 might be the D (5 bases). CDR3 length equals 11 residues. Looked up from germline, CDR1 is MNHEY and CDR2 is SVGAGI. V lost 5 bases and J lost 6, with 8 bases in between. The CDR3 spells CASSGAAEQYF. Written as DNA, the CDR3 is TGTGCCAGCAGTGGAGCGGCCGAGCAGTACTTC.

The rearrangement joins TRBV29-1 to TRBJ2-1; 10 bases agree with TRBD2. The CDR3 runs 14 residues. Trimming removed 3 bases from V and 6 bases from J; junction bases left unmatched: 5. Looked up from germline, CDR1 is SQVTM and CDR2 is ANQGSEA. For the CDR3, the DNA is TGCAGCGTTGATGGGACTAGCGTCTTCAATGAGCAGTTCTTC. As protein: CSVDGTSVFNEQFF.

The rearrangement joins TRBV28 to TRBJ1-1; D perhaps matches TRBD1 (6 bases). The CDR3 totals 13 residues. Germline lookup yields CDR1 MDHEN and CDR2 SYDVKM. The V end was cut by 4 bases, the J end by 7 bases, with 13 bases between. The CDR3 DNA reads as TGTGCCAGCAGTTGGGGGGGGCTTGATGAAGCTTTCTTT. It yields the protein CASSWGGLDEAFF.